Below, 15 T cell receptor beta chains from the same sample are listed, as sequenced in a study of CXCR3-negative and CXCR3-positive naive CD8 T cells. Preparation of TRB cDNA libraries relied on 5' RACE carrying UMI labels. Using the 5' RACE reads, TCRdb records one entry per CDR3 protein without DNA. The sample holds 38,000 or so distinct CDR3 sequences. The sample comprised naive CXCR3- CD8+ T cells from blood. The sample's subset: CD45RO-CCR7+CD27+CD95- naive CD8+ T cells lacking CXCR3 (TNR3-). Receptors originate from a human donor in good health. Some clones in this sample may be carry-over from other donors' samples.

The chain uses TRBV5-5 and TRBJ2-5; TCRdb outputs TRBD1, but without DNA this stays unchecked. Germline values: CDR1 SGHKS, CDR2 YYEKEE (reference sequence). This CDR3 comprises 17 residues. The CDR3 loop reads CASTTTPRDRGQETQYF.

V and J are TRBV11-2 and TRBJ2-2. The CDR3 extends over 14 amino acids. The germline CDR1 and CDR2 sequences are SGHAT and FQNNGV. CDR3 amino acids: CASSLDRGPGELFF. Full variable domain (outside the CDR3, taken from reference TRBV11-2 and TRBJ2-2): EAGVAQSPRYKIIEKRQSVAFWCNPISGHATLYWYQQILGQGPKLLIQFQNNGVVDDSQLPKDRFSAERLKGVDSTLKIQPAKLEDSAVYLCASSLDRGPGELFFGEGSRLTVL.

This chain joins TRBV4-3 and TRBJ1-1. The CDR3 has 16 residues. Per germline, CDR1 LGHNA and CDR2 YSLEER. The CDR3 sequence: CASSQSRLEYRTEAFF.

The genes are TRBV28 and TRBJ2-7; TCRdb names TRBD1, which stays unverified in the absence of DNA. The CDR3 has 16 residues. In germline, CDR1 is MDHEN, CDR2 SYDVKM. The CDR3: CASSLIYGTLSYEQYF. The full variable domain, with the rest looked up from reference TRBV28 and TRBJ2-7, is DVKVTQSSRYLVKRTGEKVFLECVQDMDHENMFWYRQDPGLGLRLIYFSYDVKMKEKGDIPEGYSVSREKKERFSLILESASTNQTSMYLCASSLIYGTLSYEQYFGPGTRLTVT.

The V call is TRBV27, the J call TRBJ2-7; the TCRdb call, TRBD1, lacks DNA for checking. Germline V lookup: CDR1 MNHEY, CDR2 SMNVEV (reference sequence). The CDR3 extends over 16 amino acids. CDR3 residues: CASSLRGAVGTYEQYF.

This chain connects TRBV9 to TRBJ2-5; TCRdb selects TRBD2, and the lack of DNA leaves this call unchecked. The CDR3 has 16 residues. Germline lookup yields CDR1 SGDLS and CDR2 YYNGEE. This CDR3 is CASSVGSSGGGETQYF. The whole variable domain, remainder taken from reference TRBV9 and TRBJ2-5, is DSGVTQTPKHLITATGQRVTLRCSPRSGDLSVYWYQQSLDQGLQFLIQYYNGEERAKGNILERFSAQQFPDLHSELNLSSLELGDSALYFCASSVGSSGGGETQYFGPGTRLLVL.

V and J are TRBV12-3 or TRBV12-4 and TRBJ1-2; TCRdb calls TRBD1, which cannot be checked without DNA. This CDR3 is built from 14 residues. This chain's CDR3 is CASRDRGTNYGYTF.

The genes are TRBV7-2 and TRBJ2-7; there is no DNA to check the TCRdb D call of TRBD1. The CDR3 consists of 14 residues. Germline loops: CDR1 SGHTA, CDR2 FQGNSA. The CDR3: CASSPGQGDYEQYF.

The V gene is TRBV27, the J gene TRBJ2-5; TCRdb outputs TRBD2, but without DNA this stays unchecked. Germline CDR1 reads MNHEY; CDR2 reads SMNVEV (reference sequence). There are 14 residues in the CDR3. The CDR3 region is CASTPSGGRETQYF.

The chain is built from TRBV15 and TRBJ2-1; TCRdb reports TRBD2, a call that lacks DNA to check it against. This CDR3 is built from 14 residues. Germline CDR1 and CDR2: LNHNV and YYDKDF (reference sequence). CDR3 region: CAATGASGHNEQFF.

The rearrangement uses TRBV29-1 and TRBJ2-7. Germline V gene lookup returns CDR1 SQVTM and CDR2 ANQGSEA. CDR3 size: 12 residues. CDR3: CSVEDHLYEQYF.

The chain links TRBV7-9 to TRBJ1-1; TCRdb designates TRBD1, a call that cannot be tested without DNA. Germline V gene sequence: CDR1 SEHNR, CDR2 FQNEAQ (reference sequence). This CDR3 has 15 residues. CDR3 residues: CASSFPGTPNTEAFF.

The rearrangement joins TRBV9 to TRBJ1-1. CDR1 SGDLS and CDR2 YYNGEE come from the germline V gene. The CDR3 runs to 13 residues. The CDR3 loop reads CASSVGWRTEAFF. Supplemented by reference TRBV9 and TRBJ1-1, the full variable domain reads DSGVTQTPKHLITATGQRVTLRCSPRSGDLSVYWYQQSLDQGLQFLIQYYNGEERAKGNILERFSAQQFPDLHSELNLSSLELGDSALYFCASSVGWRTEAFFGQGTRLTVV.

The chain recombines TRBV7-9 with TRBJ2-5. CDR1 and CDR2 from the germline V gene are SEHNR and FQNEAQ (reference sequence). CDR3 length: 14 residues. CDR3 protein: CASSLMTSWETQYF.

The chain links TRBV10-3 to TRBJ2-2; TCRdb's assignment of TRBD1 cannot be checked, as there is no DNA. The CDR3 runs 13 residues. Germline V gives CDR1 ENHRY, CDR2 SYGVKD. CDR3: CAITGGNTGELFF.